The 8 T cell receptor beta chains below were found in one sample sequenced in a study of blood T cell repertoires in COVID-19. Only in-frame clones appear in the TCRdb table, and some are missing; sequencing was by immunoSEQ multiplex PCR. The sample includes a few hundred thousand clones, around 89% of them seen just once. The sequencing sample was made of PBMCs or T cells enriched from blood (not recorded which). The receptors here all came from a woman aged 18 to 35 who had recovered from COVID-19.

The CDR3 DNA is TGTGCCAGCAGCGGTCGTAGCGGGGGGGCGTACGAGCAGTACTTC. Encoded protein: CASSGRSGGAYEQYF. The chain carries TRBV5-4 and TRBJ2-7; 11 nucleotides agree with TRBD2. This CDR3 comprises 15 residues. V shed 4 bases and J 4 bases; nucleotides not matched to a gene: 7. Germline CDR1 and CDR2: SGHNT and YYREEE (reference sequence). Using reference TRBV5-4 and TRBJ2-7 for the parts outside the CDR3, the full variable domain is ETGVTQSPTHLIKTRGQQVTLRCSSQSGHNTVSWYQQALGQGPQFIFQYYREEENGRGNFPPRFSGLQFPNYSSELNVNALELDDSALYLCASSGRSGGAYEQYFGPGTRLTVT.

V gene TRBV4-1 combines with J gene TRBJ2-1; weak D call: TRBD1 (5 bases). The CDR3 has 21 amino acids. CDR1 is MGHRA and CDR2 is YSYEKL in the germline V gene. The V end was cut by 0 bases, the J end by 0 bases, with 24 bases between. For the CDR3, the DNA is TGCGCCAGCAGCCAAGAACGTGCGACAGTGCGCCTTCTTAGCTCCTACAATGAGCAGTTCTTC. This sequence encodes CASSQERATVRLLSSYNEQFF.

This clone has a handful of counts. The CDR3 spells CASSSTTGFGNTIYF. The CDR3 DNA sequence: TGTGCCAGCAGCTCCACGACAGGGTTTGGAAACACCATATATTTT. This sequence joins TRBV13 and TRBJ1-3; TRBD1 matches 7 bases. The J segment lost 3 bases and the V segment lost 4 bases, leaving 6 bases of the junction unmatched. This CDR3 is built from 15 residues. Germline V CDR1 and CDR2: PRHDT, FYEKMQ (reference sequence).

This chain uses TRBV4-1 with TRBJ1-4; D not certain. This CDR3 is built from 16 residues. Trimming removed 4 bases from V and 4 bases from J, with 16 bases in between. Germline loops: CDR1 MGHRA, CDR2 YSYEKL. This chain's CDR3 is CASSLTQRQGNEKLFF. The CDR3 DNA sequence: TGCGCCAGCAGCCTAACCCAGCGGCAAGGTAATGAAAAACTGTTTTTT.

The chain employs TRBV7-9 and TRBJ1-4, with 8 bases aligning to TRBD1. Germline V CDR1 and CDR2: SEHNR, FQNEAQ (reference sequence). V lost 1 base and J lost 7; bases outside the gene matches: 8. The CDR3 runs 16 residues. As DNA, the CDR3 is TGTGCCAGCAGCTTAGAACTCGACAGGGGAGGTGAAAAACTGTTTTTT. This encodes CASSLELDRGGEKLFF.

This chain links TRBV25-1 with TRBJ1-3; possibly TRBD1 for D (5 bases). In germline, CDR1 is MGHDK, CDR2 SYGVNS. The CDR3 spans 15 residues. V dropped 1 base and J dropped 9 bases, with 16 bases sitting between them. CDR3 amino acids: CASSESRGVISTIYF. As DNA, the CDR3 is TGTGCCAGCAGTGAATCAAGGGGCGTCATTAGCACCATATATTTT.

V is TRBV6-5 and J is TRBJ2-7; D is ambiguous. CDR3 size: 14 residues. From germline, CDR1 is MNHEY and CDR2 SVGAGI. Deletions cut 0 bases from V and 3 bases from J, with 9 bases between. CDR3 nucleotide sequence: TGTGCCAGCAGTTACTCTGTACATTTCTACGAGCAGTACTTC. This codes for CASSYSVHFYEQYF.

CDR3 protein: CASSDREYQPQHF. The DNA for the CDR3 is TGTGCCAGCAGCGACAGGGAGTATCAGCCCCAGCATTTT. The chain employs TRBV21-1 and TRBJ1-5; the DNA was not used to check the table's D call, TRBD1. TRBV21-1 constitutes a pseudogene. The CDR3 consists of 13 residues.